The rows below give T cell receptor beta chains drawn from one sample of a study of blood T cells in healthy people across ages. TCRdb reprocessed the 5' RACE reads via MiXCR and lists one record per CDR3 protein. Of 550,000 to 750,000 distinct CDR3 sequences listed, around 21% are singletons. The sequenced sample consisted of blood. These receptors originate from a man in his 70s in good health. Both conserved end residues are part of each CDR3. A D gene is named only where the DNA matches it firmly. Some rows mark clone size as missing; the rest say once, few, many or name a class of expanded clone.

.	TRBV9	TRBD2	TRBJ2-3	TGTGCCAGCAGCGTAGAGGCTAGCGGGAACACAGATACGCAGTATTTT	CASSVEASGNTDTQYF
.	TRBV5-1	.	TRBJ2-1	TGCGCCAGCAGCAGCTCGTCAGGGCCCTTCAATGAGCAGTTCTTC	CASSSSSGPFNEQFF
.	TRBV10-3	TRBD1	TRBJ1-5	TGTGCCATCAGTGAGTACGGGACAGTCAATCAGCCCCAGCATTTT	CAISEYGTVNQPQHF
.	TRBV9	TRBD1	TRBJ1-4	TGTGCCAGCAGCCTTTCCGGGACAGATAATGAAAAACTGTTTTTT	CASSLSGTDNEKLFF
.	TRBV18	.	TRBJ2-7	TGTGCCAGCTCACCAAGTACACAACATCTCCGCTACGAGCAGTACTTC	CASSPSTQHLRYEQYF
few	TRBV19	.	TRBJ2-7	TGTGCCGGAGAAAATAGAAGAGCCTACGAGCAGTACTTC	CAGENRRAYEQYF
.	TRBV4-3	TRBD2	TRBJ2-1	TGCGCCAGCAGCCAAGAGGGACTAGCGGACTACAATGAGCAGTTCTTC	CASSQEGLADYNEQFF
few	TRBV7-9	.	TRBJ2-5	TGTGCCAGCAGCCCATCGACAGGCCACCAAGAGACCCAGTACTTC	CASSPSTGHQETQYF
.	TRBV20-1	TRBD1	TRBJ1-1	TGCAGTGCTAGAGATCCCACAGGGGGCGCGGAAGCTTTCTTT	CSARDPTGGAEAFF
.	TRBV4-2	.	TRBJ2-7	TGTGCCAGCAGCCAAGATCAGGGGCCCTCCTACGAGCAGTACTTC	CASSQDQGPSYEQYF
.	TRBV6-1	TRBD2	TRBJ2-5	TGTGCCAGCAGTCCACCCCCCCTAGCGGGAGTATCGGAGACCCAGTACTTC	CASSPPPLAGVSETQYF
few	TRBV27	TRBD1	TRBJ2-2	TGTGCCAGCAGTCTAACGGGGACAGGGTGGACCGGGGAGCTGTTTTTT	CASSLTGTGWTGELFF
.	TRBV6-1	.	TRBJ2-1	TGTGCCAGCAGTCCCCTCGGAGCGACTACCTACAATGAGCAGTTCTTC	CASSPLGATTYNEQFF
few	TRBV20-1	.	TRBJ2-6	TGCAGTGCTAGCACCAGGGGTACCTCTGGGGCCAACGTCCTGACTTTC	CSASTRGTSGANVLTF
few	TRBV27	.	TRBJ2-7	TGTGCCAGCAGTATGGGGGTACGGTACGAGCAGTACTTC	CASSMGVRYEQYF
few	TRBV20-1	.	TRBJ1-4	TGCAGTGCTAGTGCAGGGGCGGCTAATGAAAAACTGTTTTTT	CSASAGAANEKLFF
few	TRBV28	.	TRBJ2-1	TGTGCCAGCACTGGTTTGAGGATTCCTGAGCAGTTCTTC	CASTGLRIPEQFF
few	TRBV20-1	.	TRBJ2-6	TGCAGCGCCATGGGGCAGGGTACTTACTCTGGGGCCAACGTCCTGACTTTC	CSAMGQGTYSGANVLTF
few	TRBV20-1	TRBD2	TRBJ2-7	TGCAGTGCTAGAGGAACTAGCGGATGGTTCTACGAGCAGTACTTC	CSARGTSGWFYEQYF
few	TRBV18	.	TRBJ2-5	TGTGCCAGCTCAGCGCTCTGGGGCAGCCAAGAGACCCAGTACTTC	CASSALWGSQETQYF
.	TRBV10-3	TRBD2	TRBJ2-3	TGTGCCATCAGGTCCGGGGGTAGCGGGTCCACAGATACGCAGTATTTT	CAIRSGGSGSTDTQYF
.	TRBV5-1	TRBD1	TRBJ2-5	TGCGCCAGCAGCTTTGGGACAGCGGCCAGCCAAGAGACCCAGTACTTC	CASSFGTAASQETQYF
few	TRBV6-2/TRBV6-3	.	TRBJ2-5	TGTGCCAGCAATATGTTGGGGAAGACCCAGTACTTC	CASNMLGKTQYF
.	TRBV5-6	.	TRBJ2-5	TGTGCCAGCAGCTTGGCGGGCAGGGGAGTTCAAGAGACCCAGTACTTC	CASSLAGRGVQETQYF
.	TRBV20-1	.	TRBJ2-3	TGCAGTGCTAGACCCCCGAACTGGCAGGGAGGAGATACGCAGTATTTT	CSARPPNWQGGDTQYF
.	TRBV28	TRBD2	TRBJ2-1	TGTGCCAGCAGTTTGGGAGGGGTGACGAGCAGTGAGCAGTTCTTC	CASSLGGVTSSEQFF
.	TRBV10-2	.	TRBJ1-2	TGCGCCAGCAGTGAGTCGAGAGGGAGCTACACCTTC	CASSESRGSYTF
many	TRBV7-2	.	TRBJ2-7	TGTGCCAGCAGCTTAGTGAGAGCCGAGCAGTACTTC	CASSLVRAEQYF
few	TRBV5-1	TRBD2	TRBJ2-7	TGCGCCAGCAGCTCATCCGGGACTAGCGGGAGCGCCTACGAGCAGTACTTC	CASSSSGTSGSAYEQYF
once	TRBV6-1	.	TRBJ1-3	TGTGCCAGCCAGGGAGACACCATATATTTT	CASQGDTIYF
.	TRBV12-5	.	TRBJ2-7	TGTGCTAGTGGTCTAGGGGACAAGTCCTACGAGCAGTACTTC	CASGLGDKSYEQYF
.	TRBV7-2	.	TRBJ1-4	TGTGCCAGCAGCTCGGGTGGGGGTGGTGGAAAACTGTTTTTT	CASSSGGGGGKLFF
few	TRBV24-1	TRBD2	TRBJ2-3	TGTGCCACCAGTGATATGACTAGCGGGATCAAGGACACAGATACGCAGTATTTT	CATSDMTSGIKDTDTQYF
.	TRBV25-1	TRBD2	TRBJ2-5	TGTGCCAGCAGTGCAGGGACTAGCGGGAAGCAAGAGACCCAGTACTTC	CASSAGTSGKQETQYF
.	TRBV15	.	TRBJ1-1	TGTGCCACCAGCAGTAGGGGCCCAAACACTGAAGCTTTCTTT	CATSSRGPNTEAFF